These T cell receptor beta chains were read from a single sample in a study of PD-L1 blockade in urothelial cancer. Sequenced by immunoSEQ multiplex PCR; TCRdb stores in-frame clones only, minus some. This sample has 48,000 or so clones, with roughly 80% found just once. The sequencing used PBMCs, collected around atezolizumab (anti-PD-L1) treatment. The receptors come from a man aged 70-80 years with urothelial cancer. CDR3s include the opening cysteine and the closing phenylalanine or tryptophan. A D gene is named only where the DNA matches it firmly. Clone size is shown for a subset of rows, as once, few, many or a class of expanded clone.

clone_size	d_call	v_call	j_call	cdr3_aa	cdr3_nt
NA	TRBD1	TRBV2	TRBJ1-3	CASSRAGGYGNTIYF	TGTGCCAGCAGTCGTGCAGGGGGTTATGGAAACACCATATATTTT
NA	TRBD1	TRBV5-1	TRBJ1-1	CASSLELDRETFF	TGCGCCAGCAGCTTGGAGTTGGACAGGGAAACTTTCTTT
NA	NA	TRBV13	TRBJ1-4	CASSFLRSTLNEKLFF	TGTGCCAGCAGCTTTCTTCGGAGCACCCTTAATGAAAAACTGTTTTTT
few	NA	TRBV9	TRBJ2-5	CASSLTGTSQETQYF	TGTGCCAGCAGCCTTACCGGGACAAGTCAAGAGACCCAGTACTTC
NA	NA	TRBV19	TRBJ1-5	CASSIPGRSPLNQPQHF	TGTGCCAGTAGTATCCCCGGGAGGTCTCCTCTGAATCAGCCCCAGCATTTT
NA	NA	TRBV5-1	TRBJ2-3	CASSFVSEAAQYF	TGCGCCAGCAGCTTTGTCTCGGAAGCGGCGCAGTATTTT
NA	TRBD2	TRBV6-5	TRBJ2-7	CASSRGPREAYEQYF	TGTGCCAGCAGTAGGGGCCCGCGGGAGGCCTACGAGCAGTACTTC
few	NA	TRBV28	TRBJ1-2	CASSDTYGYTF	TGTGCCAGCAGCGACACCTATGGCTACACCTTC
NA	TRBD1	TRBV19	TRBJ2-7	CASSRDRAGEQYF	TGTGCCAGTAGTAGGGACAGGGCTGGGGAGCAGTACTTC
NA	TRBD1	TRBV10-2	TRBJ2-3	CASSLTGPSSTDTQYF	TGCGCCAGCAGTCTGACAGGGCCTTCTAGCACAGATACGCAGTATTTT
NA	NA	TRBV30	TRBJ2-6	CAWSRLLGHGFSGANVLTF	TGTGCCTGGAGCCGCCTCTTGGGACACGGATTCTCTGGGGCCAACGTCCTGACTTTC
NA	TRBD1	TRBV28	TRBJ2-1	CASSEPGQGLNEQFF	TGTGCCAGCAGTGAACCGGGACAGGGACTCAATGAGCAGTTCTTC
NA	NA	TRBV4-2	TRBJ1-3	CASSQDVTVGNTIYF	TGTGCCAGCAGCCAAGATGTGACAGTTGGAAACACCATATATTTT
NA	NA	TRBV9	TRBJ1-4	CASSHDRNFEKLFF	TGTGCCAGCAGCCACGACAGGAACTTTGAAAAACTGTTTTTT
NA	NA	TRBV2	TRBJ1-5	CASSETGGDNQPQHF	TGTGCCAGCAGTGAGACGGGGGGCGACAATCAGCCCCAGCATTTT
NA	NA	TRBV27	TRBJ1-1	CASGPGGAFF	TGTGCCAGCGGCCCGGGGGGGGCTTTCTTT
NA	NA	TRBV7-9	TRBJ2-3	CASSWGQGGTDTQYF	TGTGCCAGCAGCTGGGGACAAGGGGGCACAGATACGCAGTATTTT
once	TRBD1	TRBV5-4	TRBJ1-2	CASSIYGQGYGYTF	TGTGCCAGCAGCATCTACGGACAGGGTTATGGCTACACCTTC
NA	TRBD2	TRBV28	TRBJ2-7	CASSYPSGTSYEQYF	TGTGCCAGCAGTTACCCTAGCGGGACTAGCTACGAGCAGTACTTC
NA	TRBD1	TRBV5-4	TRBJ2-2	CASSLRQGSNTGELFF	TGTGCCAGCAGCTTGCGACAGGGTTCGAACACCGGGGAGCTGTTTTTT
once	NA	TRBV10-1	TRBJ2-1	CASSGSFEKRGYNEQFF	TGCGCCAGCAGTGGGAGTTTCGAAAAAAGGGGTTACAATGAGCAGTTCTTC
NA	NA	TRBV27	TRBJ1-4	CASRYREKLFF	TGTGCCAGCAGATACAGGGAAAAACTGTTTTTT
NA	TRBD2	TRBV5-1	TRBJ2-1	CASSFSSSSGPYNEQFF	TGCGCCAGCAGCTTCTCCTCGTCTAGCGGACCCTACAATGAGCAGTTCTTC
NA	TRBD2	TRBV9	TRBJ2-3	CASSVLAGDTQYF	TGTGCCAGCAGCGTACTAGCGGGAGATACGCAGTATTTT
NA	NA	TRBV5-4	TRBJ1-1	CASRNTGGRTEAFF	TGTGCCAGCAGGAACACAGGCGGGAGGACTGAAGCTTTCTTT
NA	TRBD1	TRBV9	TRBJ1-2	CASSPYQTQGADGYTF	TGTGCCAGCAGCCCGTACCAGACCCAGGGGGCGGATGGCTACACCTTC
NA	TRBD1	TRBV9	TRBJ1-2	CASSRTGGNYYGYTF	TGTGCCAGCAGCAGAACAGGGGGCAACTACTATGGCTACACCTTC
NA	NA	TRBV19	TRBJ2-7	CASSIARGYEQYF	TGTGCCAGTAGTATAGCCCGGGGATACGAGCAGTACTTC
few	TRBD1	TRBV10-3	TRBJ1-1	CAITDRASYHTEAFF	TGTGCCATTACCGACAGGGCATCATATCACACTGAAGCTTTCTTT
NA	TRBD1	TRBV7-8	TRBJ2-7	CASSLVRDRPFSYEQYF	TGTGCCAGCAGCTTAGTCCGGGACAGGCCCTTCTCCTACGAGCAGTACTTC
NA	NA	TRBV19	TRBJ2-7	CASRGRRVGEQYF	TGTGCCAGTCGTGGTAGGAGGGTGGGGGAGCAGTACTTC
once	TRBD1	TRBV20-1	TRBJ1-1	CSADRDTEAFF	TGCAGTGCTGACAGGGACACTGAAGCTTTCTTT
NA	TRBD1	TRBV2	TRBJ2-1	CASSGGTGGYNEQFF	TGTGCCAGCAGTGGGGGGACAGGGGGGTACAATGAGCAGTTCTTC
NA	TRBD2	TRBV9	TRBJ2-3	CASSVGASGTTDTQYF	TGTGCCAGCAGCGTAGGGGCTAGCGGGACCACAGATACGCAGTATTTT
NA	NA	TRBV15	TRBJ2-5	CATSRERGWVETQYF	TGTGCCACCAGCAGAGAACGGGGATGGGTAGAGACCCAGTACTTC
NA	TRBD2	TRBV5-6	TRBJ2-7	CASSPLAGAYEQYF	TGTGCCAGCAGCCCACTAGCGGGAGCATACGAGCAGTACTTC
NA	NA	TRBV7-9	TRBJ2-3	CASSLTEGPRVTDTQYF	TGTGCCAGCAGCTTAACGGAGGGACCCCGTGTCACAGATACGCAGTATTTT
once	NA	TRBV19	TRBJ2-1	CASSIDFRDYNEQFF	TGTGCCAGTAGTATAGATTTCAGGGACTACAATGAGCAGTTCTTC